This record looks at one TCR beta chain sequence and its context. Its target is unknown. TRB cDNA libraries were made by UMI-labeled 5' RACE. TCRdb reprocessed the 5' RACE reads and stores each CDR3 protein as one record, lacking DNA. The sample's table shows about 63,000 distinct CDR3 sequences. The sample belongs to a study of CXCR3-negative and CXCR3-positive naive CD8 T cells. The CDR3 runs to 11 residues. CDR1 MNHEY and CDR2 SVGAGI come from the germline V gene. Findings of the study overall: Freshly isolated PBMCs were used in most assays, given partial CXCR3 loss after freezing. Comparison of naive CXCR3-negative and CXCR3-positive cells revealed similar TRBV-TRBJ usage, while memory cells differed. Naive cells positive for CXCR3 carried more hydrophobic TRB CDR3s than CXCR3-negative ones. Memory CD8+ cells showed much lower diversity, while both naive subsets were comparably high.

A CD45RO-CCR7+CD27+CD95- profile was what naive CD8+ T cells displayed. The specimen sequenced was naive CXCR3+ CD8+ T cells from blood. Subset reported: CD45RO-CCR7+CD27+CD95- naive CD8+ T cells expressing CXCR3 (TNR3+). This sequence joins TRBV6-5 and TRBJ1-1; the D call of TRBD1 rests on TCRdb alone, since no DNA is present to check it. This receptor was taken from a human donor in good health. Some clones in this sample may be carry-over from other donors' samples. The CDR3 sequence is CASRTGSEAFF.